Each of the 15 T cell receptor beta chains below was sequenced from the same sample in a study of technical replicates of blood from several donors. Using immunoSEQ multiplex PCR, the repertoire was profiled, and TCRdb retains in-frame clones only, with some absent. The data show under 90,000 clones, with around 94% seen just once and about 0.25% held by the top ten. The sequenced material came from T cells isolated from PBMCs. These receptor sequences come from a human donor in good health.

CDR3 residues: CATSTIIANYGYTF. In nucleotides, the CDR3 is TGTGCCACCAGCACGATTATAGCTAACTATGGCTACACCTTC. The chain has TRBV15 and TRBJ1-2; D unclear. The length of the CDR3 is 14 residues. The V end was cut by 4 bases, the J end by 0 bases, with 9 bases between. Per germline, CDR1 LNHNV and CDR2 YYDKDF (reference sequence).

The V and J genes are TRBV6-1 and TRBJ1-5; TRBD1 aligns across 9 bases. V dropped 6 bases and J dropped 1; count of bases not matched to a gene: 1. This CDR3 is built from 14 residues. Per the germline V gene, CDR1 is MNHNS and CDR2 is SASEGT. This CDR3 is CASRDRGSNQPQHF. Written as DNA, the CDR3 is TGTGCCAGCAGGGACAGGGGAAGCAATCAGCCCCAGCATTTT.

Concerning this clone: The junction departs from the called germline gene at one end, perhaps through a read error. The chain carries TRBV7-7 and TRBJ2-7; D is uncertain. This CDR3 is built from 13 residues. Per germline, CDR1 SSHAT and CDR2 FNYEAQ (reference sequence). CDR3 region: CASSQDLHYEQYF. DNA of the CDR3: TGTGCTAGCAGTCAAGACTTGCACTACGAGCAGTACTTC.

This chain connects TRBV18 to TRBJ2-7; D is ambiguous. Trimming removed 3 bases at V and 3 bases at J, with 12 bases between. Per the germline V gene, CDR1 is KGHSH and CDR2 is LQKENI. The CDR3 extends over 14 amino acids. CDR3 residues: CASSPRNTDYEQYF. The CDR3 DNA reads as TGTGCCAGCTCACCTCGGAATACAGACTACGAGCAGTACTTC.

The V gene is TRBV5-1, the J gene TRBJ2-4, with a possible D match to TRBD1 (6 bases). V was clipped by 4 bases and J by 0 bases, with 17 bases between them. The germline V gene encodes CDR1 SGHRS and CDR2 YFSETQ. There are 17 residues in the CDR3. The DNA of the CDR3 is TGCGCCAGCAGCCCGAGACAGGTACCTCTAGCCAAAAACATTCAGTACTTC. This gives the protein CASSPRQVPLAKNIQYF.

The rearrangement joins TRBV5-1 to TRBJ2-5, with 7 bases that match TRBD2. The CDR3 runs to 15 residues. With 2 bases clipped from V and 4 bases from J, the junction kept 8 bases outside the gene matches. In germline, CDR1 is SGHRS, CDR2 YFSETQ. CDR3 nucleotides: TGCGCCAGCAGCTTAAGCGGGTCGGGAGGAGAGACCCAGTACTTC. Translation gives CASSLSGSGGETQYF.

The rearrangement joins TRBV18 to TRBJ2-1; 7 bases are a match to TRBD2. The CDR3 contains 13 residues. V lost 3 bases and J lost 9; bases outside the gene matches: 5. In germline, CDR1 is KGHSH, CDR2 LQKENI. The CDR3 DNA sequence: TGTGCCAGCTCACCGGTCGGGAGGAGTGAGCAGTTCTTC. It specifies CASSPVGRSEQFF. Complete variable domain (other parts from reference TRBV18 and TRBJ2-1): NAGVMQNPRHLVRRRGQEARLRCSPMKGHSHVYWYRQLPEEGLKFMVYLQKENIIDESGMPKERFSAEFPKEGPSILRIQQVVRGDSAAYFCASSPVGRSEQFFGPGTRLTVL.

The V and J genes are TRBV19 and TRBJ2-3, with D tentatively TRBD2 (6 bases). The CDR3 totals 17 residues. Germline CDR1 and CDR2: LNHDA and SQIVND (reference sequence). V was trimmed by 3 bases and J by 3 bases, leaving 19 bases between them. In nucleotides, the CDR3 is TGTGCCAGTAGTATTGGGGCGGGACGAAAGGTAACAGATACGCAGTATTTT. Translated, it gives CASSIGAGRKVTDTQYF.

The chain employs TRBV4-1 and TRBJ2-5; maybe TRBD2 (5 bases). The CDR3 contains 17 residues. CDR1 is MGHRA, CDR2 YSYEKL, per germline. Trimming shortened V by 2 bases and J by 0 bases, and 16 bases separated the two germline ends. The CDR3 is CASSQFTRVKYQETQYF. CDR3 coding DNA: TGCGCCAGCAGCCAATTTACGCGGGTGAAGTACCAAGAGACCCAGTACTTC.

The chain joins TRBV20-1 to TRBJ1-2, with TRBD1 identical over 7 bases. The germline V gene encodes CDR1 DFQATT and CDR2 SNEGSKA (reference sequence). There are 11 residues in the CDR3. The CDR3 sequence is CSAPTGSGYTF. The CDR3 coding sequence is TGCAGCGCCCCGACAGGGTCTGGCTACACCTTC.

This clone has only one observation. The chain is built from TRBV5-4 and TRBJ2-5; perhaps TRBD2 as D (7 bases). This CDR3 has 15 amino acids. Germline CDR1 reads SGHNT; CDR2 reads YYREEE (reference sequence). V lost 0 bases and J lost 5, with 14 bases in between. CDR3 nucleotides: TGTGCCAGCAGCTTGGGACGGGGGGCTAGGGAGACCCAGTACTTC. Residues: CASSLGRGARETQYF.

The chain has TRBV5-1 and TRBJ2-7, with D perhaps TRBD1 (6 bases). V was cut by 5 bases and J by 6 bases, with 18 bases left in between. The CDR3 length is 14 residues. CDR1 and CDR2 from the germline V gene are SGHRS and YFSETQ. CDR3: CASSPSGVSGEQYF. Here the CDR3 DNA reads TGCGCCAGCAGTCCATCAGGGGTCTCAGGCGAGCAGTACTTC.

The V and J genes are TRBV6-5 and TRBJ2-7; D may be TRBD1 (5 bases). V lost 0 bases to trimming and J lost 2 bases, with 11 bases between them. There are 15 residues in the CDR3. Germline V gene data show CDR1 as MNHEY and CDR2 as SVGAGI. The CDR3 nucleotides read TGTGCCAGCAGTTACTCGAACAGGTTTACCTACGAGCAGTACTTC. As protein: CASSYSNRFTYEQYF.

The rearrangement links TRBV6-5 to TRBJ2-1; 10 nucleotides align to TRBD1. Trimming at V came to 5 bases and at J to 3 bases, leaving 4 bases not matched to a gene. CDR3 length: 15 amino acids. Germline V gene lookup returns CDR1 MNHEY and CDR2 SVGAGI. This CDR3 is CASSPGQGVYNEQFF. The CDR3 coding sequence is TGTGCCAGCAGTCCCGGACAGGGGGTCTACAATGAGCAGTTCTTC.

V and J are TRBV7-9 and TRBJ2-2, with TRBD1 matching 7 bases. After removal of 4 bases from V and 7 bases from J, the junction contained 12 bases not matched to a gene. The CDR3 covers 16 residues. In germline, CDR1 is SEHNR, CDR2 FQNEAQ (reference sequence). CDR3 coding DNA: TGTGCCAGCAGCTCTTCATCGACAGGGTATGACGGGGAGCTGTTTTTT. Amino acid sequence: CASSSSSTGYDGELFF.